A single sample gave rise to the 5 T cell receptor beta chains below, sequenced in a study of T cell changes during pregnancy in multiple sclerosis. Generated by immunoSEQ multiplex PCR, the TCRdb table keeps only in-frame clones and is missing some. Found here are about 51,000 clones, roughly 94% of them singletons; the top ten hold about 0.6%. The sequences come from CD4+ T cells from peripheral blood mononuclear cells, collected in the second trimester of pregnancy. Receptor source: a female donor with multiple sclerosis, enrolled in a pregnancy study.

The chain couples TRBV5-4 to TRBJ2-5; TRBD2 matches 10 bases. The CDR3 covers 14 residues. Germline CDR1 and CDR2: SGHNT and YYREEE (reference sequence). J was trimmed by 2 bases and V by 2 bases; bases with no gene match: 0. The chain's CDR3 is CASSLLAGQETQYF. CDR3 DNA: TGTGCCAGCAGCTTACTAGCGGGGCAAGAGACCCAGTACTTC.

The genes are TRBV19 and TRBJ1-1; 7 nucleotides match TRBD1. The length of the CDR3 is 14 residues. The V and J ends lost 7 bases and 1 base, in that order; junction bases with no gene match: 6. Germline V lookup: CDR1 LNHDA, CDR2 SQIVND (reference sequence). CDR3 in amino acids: CASTVTGANTEAFF. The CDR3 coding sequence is TGTGCCAGTACCGTTACAGGGGCGAACACTGAAGCTTTCTTT.

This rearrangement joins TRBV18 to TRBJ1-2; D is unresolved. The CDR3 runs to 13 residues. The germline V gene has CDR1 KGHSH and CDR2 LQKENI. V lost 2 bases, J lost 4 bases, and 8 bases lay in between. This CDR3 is CASSPGSVYGYTF. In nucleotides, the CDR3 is TGTGCCAGCTCACCAGGCAGTGTCTATGGCTACACCTTC.

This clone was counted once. The CDR3 region is CASSPQSQGLSGNEQFF. CDR3 nucleotides: TGTGCCAGCTCACCCCAATCACAGGGTTTATCGGGCAATGAGCAGTTCTTC. This chain links TRBV18 with TRBJ2-1; TRBD1 might be the D (6 bases). Trimming left V 3 bases short and J 6 bases short, with 21 bases between. CDR1 and CDR2 from the germline V gene are KGHSH and LQKENI. The CDR3 runs to 17 residues.

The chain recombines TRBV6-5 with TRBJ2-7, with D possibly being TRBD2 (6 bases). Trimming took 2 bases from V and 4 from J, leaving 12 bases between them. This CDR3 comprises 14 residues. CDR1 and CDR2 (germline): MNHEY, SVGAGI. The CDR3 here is CASSYVLSGYEQYF. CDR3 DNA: TGTGCCAGCAGTTACGTCCTTAGCGGATACGAGCAGTACTTC.